The rows below give T cell receptor beta chains drawn from one sample of a study of blood T cells in healthy people across ages. A single record per CDR3 protein comes from TCRdb applying MiXCR to the 5' RACE reads. The sample records roughly 730,000 distinct CDR3 sequences, approximately 60% being singletons. The specimen sequenced was blood. The source is a man aged 40-49 years in good health. The CDR3 runs from the conserved cysteine through the conserved F or W. D genes are given only for firm matches. Clone size is not always given. Where it is, it says once, few, many or a class for expanded clones.

v_gene	abundance	d_gene	j_gene	CDR3nt	CDR3aa
TRBV20-1	.	.	TRBJ2-3	TGCAGTGCTAGAGGCCGGGGGTCGGCAGATACGCAGTATTTT	CSARGRGSADTQYF
TRBV21-1	.	.	TRBJ2-1	TGTGCCAGCAGCACACACGACAGGGCGGGAGAGTTCTTC	CASSTHDRAGEFF
TRBV7-3	.	TRBD1	TRBJ2-2	TGTGCCAGCAGCAGAGGACAGGTCGCGGACACCGGGGAGCTGTTTTTT	CASSRGQVADTGELFF
TRBV10-2	once	.	TRBJ2-7	TGCGCCAGCAGTGAGCCGACTCTGGGGTCTTACTACGAGCAGTACTTC	CASSEPTLGSYYEQYF
TRBV7-3	.	.	TRBJ2-1	TGTGCCAGCAGCTTATGGGTGGGGACTCCCAATGAGCAGTTCTTC	CASSLWVGTPNEQFF
TRBV27	.	.	TRBJ2-6	TGTGCCAGCAGTTTACAGTCCCCGGGCTCTGGGGCCAACGTCCTGACTTTC	CASSLQSPGSGANVLTF
TRBV30	.	.	TRBJ2-1	TGTGCCTGGAGTCACTGGGGCAATGAGCAGTTCTTC	CAWSHWGNEQFF
TRBV7-2	few	.	TRBJ2-5	TGTGCCAGCAGCCAATCGGGACCCCCCAATGAGCAGTACTTC	CASSQSGPPNEQYF
TRBV20-1	.	TRBD2	TRBJ2-1	TGCAGTGCTAGGAGAGCGGGAGTCACTAGGGATGAGCAGTTCTTC	CSARRAGVTRDEQFF
TRBV7-2	many	.	TRBJ2-7	TGTGCCAGCAGTTCCAACTCCTACGAGCAGTACTTC	CASSSNSYEQYF
TRBV20-1	.	TRBD2	TRBJ2-5	TGCAGTGCTAGAGATTTGGAGCGGGGGAGACAAGAGACCCAGTACTTC	CSARDLERGRQETQYF
TRBV3-1	few	.	TRBJ1-2	TGTGCCAGCAGCCAAGTCAGGGGAGGAGGCGGCTACACCTTC	CASSQVRGGGGYTF
TRBV5-5	.	TRBD1	TRBJ2-7	TGTGCCAGCGGCTTGGACAGGGCTTCCTACGAGCAGTACTTC	CASGLDRASYEQYF
TRBV5-1	.	.	TRBJ1-2	TGCGCCAGCAGCTACGGGCGAGTCGCGGACTATGGCTACACCTTC	CASSYGRVADYGYTF
TRBV5-1	.	.	TRBJ2-3	TGCGCCAGCAGCTTAAACACCGGGACTAGCACAGATACGCAGTATTTT	CASSLNTGTSTDTQYF
TRBV28	.	.	TRBJ2-7	TGTGCCAGCAGTTTCGTCAGATTATACGAGCAGTACTTC	CASSFVRLYEQYF
TRBV4-2	.	.	TRBJ1-5	TGTGCCAGCAGCCATGATGGACAGATTCATCAGCCCCAGCATTTT	CASSHDGQIHQPQHF
TRBV12-3/TRBV12-4	once	.	TRBJ2-7	TGTGCCAGCAGTTTAAAACCTTCCGTCTACGAGCAGTACTTC	CASSLKPSVYEQYF
TRBV20-1	.	TRBD1	TRBJ1-2	TGCAGTGCAGGCACAGGGGACTATGGCTACACCTTC	CSAGTGDYGYTF
TRBV20-1	.	.	TRBJ1-5	TGCGGGGGGGTTGTAGGGGTTAATCAGCCCCAGCATTTT	CGGVVGVNQPQHF
TRBV7-9	.	.	TRBJ2-1	TGTGCCAGCAGCTTAAACCCTATTAACAGTGGCAATGAGCAGTTCTTC	CASSLNPINSGNEQFF
TRBV5-1	.	.	TRBJ2-7	TGCGCCAGCAGCTTGTTGTCCGGGAGAGCTTCTTACGAGCAGTACTTC	CASSLLSGRASYEQYF
TRBV2	.	.	TRBJ2-1	TGTGCCAGGGAGGCGGGTGATCAGGTTGGGGTAGACAATGAGCAGTTCTTC	CAREAGDQVGVDNEQFF
TRBV9	.	.	TRBJ1-2	TGTGCCAGCAGCGTAGGGGTAGACCCTAACTATGGCTACACCTTC	CASSVGVDPNYGYTF
TRBV5-5	once	TRBD2	TRBJ2-1	TGTGCCAGCAGCTTTAGGACTAGCGGGAGCAATGAGCAGTTCTTC	CASSFRTSGSNEQFF
TRBV12-3/TRBV12-4	few	TRBD1	TRBJ2-6	TGTGCCAGCAGTTTATGGACAGGGACTGGGGCCAACGTCCTGACTTTC	CASSLWTGTGANVLTF
TRBV7-9	.	.	TRBJ1-5	TGTGCCAGCAGCTATGAGGCGGAGTTTTGGAATAGCAATCAGCCCCAGCATTTT	CASSYEAEFWNSNQPQHF
TRBV7-8	once	.	TRBJ2-2	TGTGCCAGCAGCTCGACACGGAACACCGGGGAGCTGTTTTTT	CASSSTRNTGELFF
TRBV29-1	.	.	TRBJ2-1	TGCGGCGTTGAAGTCCAGGGAAAAGGGGAGCAGTTCTTC	CGVEVQGKGEQFF
TRBV28	.	.	TRBJ2-7	TGTGCCAGCAGTTTAAGGGACCTACTGGGCGGCGAGCAGTACTTC	CASSLRDLLGGEQYF
TRBV12-3/TRBV12-4	.	.	TRBJ2-5	TGTGCCAGCAGTTTAGGGCGTCGGCACCAAGAGACCCAGTACTTC	CASSLGRRHQETQYF
TRBV11-3	.	.	TRBJ1-2	TGTGCCAGCAGCCAAGCTAACCAGGGTGGAGCGTATGGCTACACCTTC	CASSQANQGGAYGYTF
TRBV6-5	.	TRBD1	TRBJ1-2	TGTGCCAGCAGTTACTCGTTAACAACAGGGGGTGATGGCTACACCTTC	CASSYSLTTGGDGYTF
TRBV7-9	.	TRBD2	TRBJ2-5	TGTGCCAGCCTGGGGAGCGGGACCCAAGAGACCCAGTACTTC	CASLGSGTQETQYF
TRBV28	.	TRBD2	TRBJ2-1	TGTGCCAGCAGTCCCGCTAGCGGGAGGGTCGGTGAGCAGTTCTTC	CASSPASGRVGEQFF
TRBV7-9	few	.	TRBJ2-5	TGTGCCAGCAGCTCCAGAGTGAAAGAGACCCAGTACTTC	CASSSRVKETQYF
TRBV28	.	.	TRBJ1-2	TGTGCCAGCAGTCAGGCGGGGCTGGTCTATGGCTACACCTTC	CASSQAGLVYGYTF
TRBV29-1	.	.	TRBJ2-7	TGCAGCGTTGGGAACAAGAGAAAATCCTACGAGCAGTACTTC	CSVGNKRKSYEQYF
TRBV7-2	.	.	TRBJ2-5	TGTGCCAGCAGCCCCGCCCCGTCCAGGGAAGAGACCCAGTACTTC	CASSPAPSREETQYF
TRBV5-1	.	.	TRBJ2-7	TGTGCCAGCAGCTTAACGAGTAACTACGAGCAGTACTTC	CASSLTSNYEQYF
TRBV27	few	.	TRBJ2-7	TGTGCCAGCAGTGTGATCGGGGGTTACGAGCAGTACTTC	CASSVIGGYEQYF
TRBV5-1	.	TRBD2	TRBJ2-3	TGCGCCAGCAGCGCGGGGAGTAGCGGGGGAGATACGCAGTATTTT	CASSAGSSGGDTQYF
TRBV29-1	few	TRBD1	TRBJ1-2	TGCAGCGTTCCGACAGGGGGCGGCTACACCTTC	CSVPTGGGYTF
TRBV20-1	few	.	TRBJ2-1	TGCAGTGCTAGAGGGGGTGGGACCCTTAGCTCCTACAATGAGCAGTTCTTC	CSARGGGTLSSYNEQFF
TRBV4-3	.	TRBD2	TRBJ2-3	TGCGCCAGCAGCTCCTCAGCGGGGATTGGTACAGATACGCAGTATTTT	CASSSSAGIGTDTQYF
TRBV5-6	few	TRBD1	TRBJ2-6	TGTGCCAGCAGCTGGGACAGTGTGATCTCTGGGGCCAACGTCCTGACTTTC	CASSWDSVISGANVLTF
TRBV20-1	.	.	TRBJ2-3	TGCAGTAAGAGGACAGCCCCCACAGATACGCAGTATTTT	CSKRTAPTDTQYF
TRBV7-9	.	.	TRBJ2-4	TGTGCCAGCAGCCCGGTTTACCAAGTAGGGCAGTACTTC	CASSPVYQVGQYF
TRBV7-2	.	.	TRBJ1-1	TGTGCCAGCAGCTTAGCGTCCCGTAATGAAGCTTTCTTT	CASSLASRNEAFF
TRBV4-3	.	.	TRBJ2-1	TGCGCCAGCAGCCAATTGTCGTGGTTGGTCAATGAGCAGTTCTTC	CASSQLSWLVNEQFF
TRBV5-1	.	.	TRBJ2-5	TGCGCCAGCAGCTTGGGTAACGCGGGGGAGACCCAGTACTTC	CASSLGNAGETQYF
TRBV7-9	.	.	TRBJ1-3	TGTGCCAGCAGCTTAGTCTCAGGGTACGGAAACACCATATATTTT	CASSLVSGYGNTIYF
TRBV6-1	many	.	TRBJ2-4	TGTGCCAGCAGACGGGACGTTGCAAAAAACATTCAGTACTTC	CASRRDVAKNIQYF
TRBV27	.	.	TRBJ2-7	TGTGCCAGCAGCCGATTAGCGGTCGAGCAGTACTTC	CASSRLAVEQYF